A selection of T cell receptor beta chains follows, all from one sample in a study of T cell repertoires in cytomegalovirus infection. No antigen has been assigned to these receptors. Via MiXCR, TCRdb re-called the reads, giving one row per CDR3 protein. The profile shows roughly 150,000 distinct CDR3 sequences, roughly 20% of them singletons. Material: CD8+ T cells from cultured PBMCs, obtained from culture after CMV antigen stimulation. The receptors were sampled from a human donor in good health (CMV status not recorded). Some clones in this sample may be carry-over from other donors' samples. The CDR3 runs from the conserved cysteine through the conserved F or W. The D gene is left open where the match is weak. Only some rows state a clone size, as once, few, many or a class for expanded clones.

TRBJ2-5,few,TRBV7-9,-,TGTGCCAGCAGCAATGCCGGGAGTTTGTACCAAGAGACCCAGTACTTC,CASSNAGSLYQETQYF
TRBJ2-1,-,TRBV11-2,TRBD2,TGTGCCAGCAGCCCGGGACTAGGGTGGGGAAATGAGCAGTTCTTC,CASSPGLGWGNEQFF
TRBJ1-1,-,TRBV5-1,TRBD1,TGCGCCAGCAGCTGGAACCGGGACAGGGGGACTGAAGCTTTCTTT,CASSWNRDRGTEAFF
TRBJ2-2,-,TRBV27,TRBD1,TGTGCCAGCACCTTAATCTGGACAGGGGCCGGGGAGCTGTTTTTT,CASTLIWTGAGELFF
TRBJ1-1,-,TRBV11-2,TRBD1,TGTGCCAGCAGCTTAGCTGGACAGGGGAGGAGTGAAGCTTTCTTT,CASSLAGQGRSEAFF
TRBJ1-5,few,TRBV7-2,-,TGTGCCAGCAGCTTAGAGTTGACCCCAGGGTGGCCCCAGCATTTT,CASSLELTPGWPQHF
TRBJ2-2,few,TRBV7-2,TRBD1,TGTGCCAGCAGCTCTCAGGACAGGGTTGACGGGGAGCTGTTTTTT,CASSSQDRVDGELFF
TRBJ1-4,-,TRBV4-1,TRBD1,TGCGCCAGCAGCCAAGAAAGACAGGGGTCGGGGGAAAAACTGTTTTTT,CASSQERQGSGEKLFF
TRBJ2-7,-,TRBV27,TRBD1,TGTGCCAGCAGTTTAGGGATGACAGGGCCCGACGAGCAGTACTTC,CASSLGMTGPDEQYF
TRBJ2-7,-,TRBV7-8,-,TGTGCCAGCAGCTTAATAGTGTGGGAGCAGTACTTC,CASSLIVWEQYF
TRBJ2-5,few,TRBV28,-,TGTGCCAGCACCAAAGGGGAAGAGGGGCAAGAGACCCAGTACTTC,CASTKGEEGQETQYF
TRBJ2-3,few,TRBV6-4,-,TGTGCCAGCAGTGACGGGGGATTTGGAGATACGCAGTATTTT,CASSDGGFGDTQYF
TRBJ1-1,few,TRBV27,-,TGTGCCAGCAGTTTGGGGGGACGAAACACTGAAGCTTTCTTT,CASSLGGRNTEAFF
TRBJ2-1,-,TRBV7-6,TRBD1,TGTGCCAGCAGTTACCAGGGGGATGACTACAATGAGCAGTTCTTC,CASSYQGDDYNEQFF
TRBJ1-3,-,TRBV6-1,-,TGTGCCAGCACCATCGGAACCTCTGGAAACACCATATATTTT,CASTIGTSGNTIYF
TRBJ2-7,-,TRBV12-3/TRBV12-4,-,TGTGCCAGCAGTTTGGGCAGGGACCACGAGCAGTACTTC,CASSLGRDHEQYF
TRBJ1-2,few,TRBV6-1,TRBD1,TGTGCCAGCAGTGATCTGGGACAGCTCTACACCTTC,CASSDLGQLYTF
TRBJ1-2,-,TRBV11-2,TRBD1,TGTGCCAGCAGCTGGGGGCCGGGACAGGGGATAGATGGCTACACCTTC,CASSWGPGQGIDGYTF
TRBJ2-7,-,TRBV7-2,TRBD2,TGTGCCAGCAGCTTTTTAGCGGGGGGGCCTCGGGAGCAGTACTTC,CASSFLAGGPREQYF
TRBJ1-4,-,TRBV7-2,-,TGTGCCAGCAGCCTCTGGGGGGGCCCCGGTTTTAATGAAAAACTGTTTTTT,CASSLWGGPGFNEKLFF
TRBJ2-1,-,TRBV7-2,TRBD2,TGTGCCAGCAGCCAGGGACTAGCGGGGAGGAGCTCCTACAATGAGCAGTTCTTC,CASSQGLAGRSSYNEQFF
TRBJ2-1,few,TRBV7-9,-,TGTGCCAGCAGCCTCCGGTCCGGGACACCCGTCAATGAGCAGTTCTTC,CASSLRSGTPVNEQFF
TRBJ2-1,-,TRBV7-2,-,TGTGCCAGCAGCTTGATAGGCAGGGCGGCGAATGAGCAGTTCTTC,CASSLIGRAANEQFF
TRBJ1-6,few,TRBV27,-,TGTGCCAGCAGTGAGACTTCGTGGGACAATTCACCCCTCCACTTT,CASSETSWDNSPLHF
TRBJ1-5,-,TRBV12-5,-,TGTGCTAGTGGTTACGGGGGCAATCAGCCCCAGCATTTT,CASGYGGNQPQHF